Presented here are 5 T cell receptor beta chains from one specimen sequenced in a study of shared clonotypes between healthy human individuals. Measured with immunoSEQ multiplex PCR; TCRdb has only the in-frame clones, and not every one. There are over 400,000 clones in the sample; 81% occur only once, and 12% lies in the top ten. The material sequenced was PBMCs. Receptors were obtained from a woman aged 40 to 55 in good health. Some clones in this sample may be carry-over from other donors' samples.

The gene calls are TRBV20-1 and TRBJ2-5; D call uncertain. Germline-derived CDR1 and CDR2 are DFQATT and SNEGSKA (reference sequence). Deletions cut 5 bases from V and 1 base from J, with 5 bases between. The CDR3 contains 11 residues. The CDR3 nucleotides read TGCAGTGCTTTCCGCCAAGAGACCCAGTACTTC. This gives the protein CSAFRQETQYF.

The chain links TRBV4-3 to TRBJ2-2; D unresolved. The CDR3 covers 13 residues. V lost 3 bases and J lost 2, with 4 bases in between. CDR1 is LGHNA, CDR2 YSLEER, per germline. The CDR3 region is CASSQINTGELFF. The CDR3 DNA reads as TGCGCCAGCAGCCAGATCAACACCGGGGAGCTGTTTTTT.

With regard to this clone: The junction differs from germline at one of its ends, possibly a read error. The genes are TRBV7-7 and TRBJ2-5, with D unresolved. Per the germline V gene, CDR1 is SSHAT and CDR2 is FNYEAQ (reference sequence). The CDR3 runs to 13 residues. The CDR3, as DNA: TGTGCTAGCAGCCCTCGCCGTGTTGAGACCCAGTACTTC. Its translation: CASSPRRVETQYF.

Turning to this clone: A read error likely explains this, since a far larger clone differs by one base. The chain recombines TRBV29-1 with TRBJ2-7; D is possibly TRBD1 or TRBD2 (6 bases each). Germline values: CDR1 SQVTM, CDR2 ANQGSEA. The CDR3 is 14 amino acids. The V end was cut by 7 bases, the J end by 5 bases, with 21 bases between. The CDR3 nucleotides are TGCAGCGCCCTGAGGGGGGCAGCCTTGGACGAGCAGTACTTC. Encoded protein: CSALRGAALDEQYF.

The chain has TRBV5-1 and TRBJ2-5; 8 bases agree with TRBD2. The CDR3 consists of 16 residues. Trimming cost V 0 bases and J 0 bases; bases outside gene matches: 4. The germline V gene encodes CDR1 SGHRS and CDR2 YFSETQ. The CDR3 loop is CASSLGTSGDQETQYF. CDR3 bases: TGCGCCAGCAGCTTGGGTACTAGCGGAGACCAAGAGACCCAGTACTTC.